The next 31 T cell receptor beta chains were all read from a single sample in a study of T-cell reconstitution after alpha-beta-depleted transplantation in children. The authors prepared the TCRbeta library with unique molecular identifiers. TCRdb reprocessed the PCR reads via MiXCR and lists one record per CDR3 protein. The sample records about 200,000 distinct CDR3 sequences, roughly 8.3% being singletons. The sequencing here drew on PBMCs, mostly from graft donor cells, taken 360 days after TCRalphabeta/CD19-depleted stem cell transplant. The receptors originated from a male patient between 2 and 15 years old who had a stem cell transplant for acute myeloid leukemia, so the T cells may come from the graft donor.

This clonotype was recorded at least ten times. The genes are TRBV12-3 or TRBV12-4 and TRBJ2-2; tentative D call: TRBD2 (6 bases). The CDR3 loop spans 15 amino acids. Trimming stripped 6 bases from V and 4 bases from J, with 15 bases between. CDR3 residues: CASSAGTSSTGELFF. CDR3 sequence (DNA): TGTGCCAGCAGCGCGGGAACTAGCAGCACCGGGGAGCTGTTTTTT.

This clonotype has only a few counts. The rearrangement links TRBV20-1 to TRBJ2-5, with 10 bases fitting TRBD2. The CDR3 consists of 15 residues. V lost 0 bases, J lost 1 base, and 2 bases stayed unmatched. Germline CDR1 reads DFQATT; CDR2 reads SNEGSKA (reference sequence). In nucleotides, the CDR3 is TGCAGTGCTAGAGATCTAGCGGGGGTCCAAGAGACCCAGTACTTC. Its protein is CSARDLAGVQETQYF.

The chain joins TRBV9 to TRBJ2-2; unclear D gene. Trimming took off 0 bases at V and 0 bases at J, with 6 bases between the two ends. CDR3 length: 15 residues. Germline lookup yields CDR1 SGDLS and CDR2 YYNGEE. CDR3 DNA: TGTGCCAGCAGCGTAGAGTGGGCGAACACCGGGGAGCTGTTTTTT. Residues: CASSVEWANTGELFF.

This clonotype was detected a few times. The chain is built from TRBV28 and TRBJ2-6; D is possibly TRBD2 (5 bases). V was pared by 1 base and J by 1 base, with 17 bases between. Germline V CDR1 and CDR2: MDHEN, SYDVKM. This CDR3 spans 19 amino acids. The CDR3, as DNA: TGTGCCAGCAGTTTATTCGGTACCCGGGGAGAGTCTGGGGCCAACGTCCTGACTTTC. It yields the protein CASSLFGTRGESGANVLTF.

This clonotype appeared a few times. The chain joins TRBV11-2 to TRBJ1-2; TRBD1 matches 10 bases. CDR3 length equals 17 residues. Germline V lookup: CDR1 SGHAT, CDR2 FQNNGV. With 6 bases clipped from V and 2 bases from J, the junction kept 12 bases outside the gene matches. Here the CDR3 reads CASRAGTGVPENYGYTF. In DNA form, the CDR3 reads TGTGCCAGCAGGGCCGGGACAGGGGTTCCGGAGAACTATGGCTACACCTTC. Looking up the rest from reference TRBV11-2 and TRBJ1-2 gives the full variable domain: EAGVAQSPRYKIIEKRQSVAFWCNPISGHATLYWYQQILGQGPKLLIQFQNNGVVDDSQLPKDRFSAERLKGVDSTLKIQPAKLEDSAVYLCASRAGTGVPENYGYTFGSGTRLTVV.

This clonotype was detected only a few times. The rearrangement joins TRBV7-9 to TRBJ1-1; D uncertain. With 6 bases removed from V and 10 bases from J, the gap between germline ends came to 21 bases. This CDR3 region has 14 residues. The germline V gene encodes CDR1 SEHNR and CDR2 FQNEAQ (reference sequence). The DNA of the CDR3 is TGTGCCAGCAGGCGTCACCAGGCCGATCTTGTAGCTTTCTTT. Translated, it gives CASRRHQADLVAFF.

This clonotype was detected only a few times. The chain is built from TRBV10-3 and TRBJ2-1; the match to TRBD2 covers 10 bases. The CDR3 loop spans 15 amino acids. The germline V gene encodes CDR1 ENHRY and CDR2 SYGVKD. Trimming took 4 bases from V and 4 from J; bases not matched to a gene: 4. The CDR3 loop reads CAISGVAGGYNEQFF. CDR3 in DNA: TGTGCCATCAGTGGGGTAGCGGGGGGATACAATGAGCAGTTCTTC.

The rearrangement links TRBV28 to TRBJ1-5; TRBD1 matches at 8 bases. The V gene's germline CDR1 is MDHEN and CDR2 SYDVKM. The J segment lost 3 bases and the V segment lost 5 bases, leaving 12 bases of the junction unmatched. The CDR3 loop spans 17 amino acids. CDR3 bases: TGTGCCAGCAGTAAGCTCAGGGGGCTAAGGGCCAATCAGCCCCAGCATTTT. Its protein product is CASSKLRGLRANQPQHF.

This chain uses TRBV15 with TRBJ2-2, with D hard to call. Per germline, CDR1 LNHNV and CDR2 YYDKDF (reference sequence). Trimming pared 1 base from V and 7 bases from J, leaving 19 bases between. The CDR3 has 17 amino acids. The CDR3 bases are TGTGCCACCAGCAGAGGTTTAACACCCTCCCGAAGCGGGGAGCTGTTTTTT. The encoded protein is CATSRGLTPSRSGELFF.

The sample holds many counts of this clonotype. CDR3 loop: CASSLTGQNTEAFF. The CDR3 nucleotides are TGCGCCAGCAGCCTGACAGGGCAGAACACTGAAGCTTTCTTT. The chain couples TRBV5-1 to TRBJ1-1; 7 bases line up with TRBD1. The CDR3 contains 14 residues. Losses at the gene ends were 4 bases for V and 1 base for J; bases not matched to a gene: 4. The germline CDR1 and CDR2 sequences are SGHRS and YFSETQ.

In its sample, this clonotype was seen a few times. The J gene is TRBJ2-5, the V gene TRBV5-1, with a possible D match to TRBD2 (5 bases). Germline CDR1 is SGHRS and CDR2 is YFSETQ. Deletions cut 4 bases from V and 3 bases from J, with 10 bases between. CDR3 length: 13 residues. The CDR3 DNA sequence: TGCGCCAGCAGCATTAGGCGGGAAGAGACCCAGTACTTC. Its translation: CASSIRREETQYF. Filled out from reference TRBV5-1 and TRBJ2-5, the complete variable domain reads KAGVTQTPRYLIKTRGQQVTLSCSPISGHRSVSWYQQTPGQGLQFLFEYFSETQRNKGNFPGRFSGRQFSNSRSEMNVSTLELGDSALYLCASSIRREETQYFGPGTRLLVL.

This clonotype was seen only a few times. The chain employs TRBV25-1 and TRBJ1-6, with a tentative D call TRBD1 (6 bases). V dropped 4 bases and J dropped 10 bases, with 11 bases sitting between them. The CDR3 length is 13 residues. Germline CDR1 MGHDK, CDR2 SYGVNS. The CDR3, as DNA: TGTGCCAGCAGTGTCTACAGGGACTCACCCCTCCACTTT. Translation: CASSVYRDSPLHF.

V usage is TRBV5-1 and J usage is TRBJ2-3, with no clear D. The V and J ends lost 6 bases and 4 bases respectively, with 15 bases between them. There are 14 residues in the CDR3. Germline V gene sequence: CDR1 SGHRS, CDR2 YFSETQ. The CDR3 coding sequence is TGCGCCAGCACCCAACCGGTCGTTTCAGATACGCAGTATTTT. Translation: CASTQPVVSDTQYF.

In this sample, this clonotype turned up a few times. The CDR3 sequence: CASSQQGSEQFF. In DNA, the CDR3 is TGTGCCAGCAGCCAACAGGGATCTGAGCAGTTCTTC. The gene calls are TRBV12-3 or TRBV12-4 and TRBJ2-1, with D perhaps matching TRBD1 (6 bases). Trimming stripped 6 bases from V and 9 bases from J, with 12 bases between. This CDR3 is built from 12 residues.

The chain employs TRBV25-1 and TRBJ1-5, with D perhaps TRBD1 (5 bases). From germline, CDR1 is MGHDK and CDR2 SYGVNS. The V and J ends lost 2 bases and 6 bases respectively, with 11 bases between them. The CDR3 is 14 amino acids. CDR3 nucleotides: TGTGCCAGCAGTGAAGGGGGGTGGGGTCAGCCCCAGCATTTT. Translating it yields CASSEGGWGQPQHF. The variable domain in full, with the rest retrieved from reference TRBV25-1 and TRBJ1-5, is EADIYQTPRYLVIGTGKKITLECSQTMGHDKMYWYQQDPGMELHLIHYSYGVNSTEKGDLSSESTVSRIRTEHFPLTLESARPSHTSQYLCASSEGGWGQPQHFGDGTRLSIL.

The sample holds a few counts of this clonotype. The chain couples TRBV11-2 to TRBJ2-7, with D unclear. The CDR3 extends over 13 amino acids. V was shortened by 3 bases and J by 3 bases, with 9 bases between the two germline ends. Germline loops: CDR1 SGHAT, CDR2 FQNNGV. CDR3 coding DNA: TGTGCCAGCAGCTTGAGCAGGAGCTACGAGCAGTACGTC. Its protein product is CASSLSRSYEQYV.

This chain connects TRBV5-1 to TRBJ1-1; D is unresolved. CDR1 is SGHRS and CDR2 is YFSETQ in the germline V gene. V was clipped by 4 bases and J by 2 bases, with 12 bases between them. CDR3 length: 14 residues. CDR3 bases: TGCGCCAGCAGCCTCACGCGGTTAAACACTGAAGCTTTCTTT. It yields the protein CASSLTRLNTEAFF.

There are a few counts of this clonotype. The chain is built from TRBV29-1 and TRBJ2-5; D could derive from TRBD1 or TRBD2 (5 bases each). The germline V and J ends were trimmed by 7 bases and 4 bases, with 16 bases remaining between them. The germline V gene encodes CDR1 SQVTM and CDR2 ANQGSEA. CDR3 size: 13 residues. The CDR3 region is CSGFRGVGETQYF. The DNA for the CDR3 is TGCAGCGGGTTTAGAGGGGTGGGAGAGACCCAGTACTTC.

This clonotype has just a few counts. In DNA, the CDR3 is TGTGCCAGCAGCCCCCGGGACAGGGCCCCTCCTATTGCCGGGGAGCTGTTTTTT. This encodes CASSPRDRAPPIAGELFF. The chain combines TRBV7-8 with TRBJ2-2, with 9 bases lining up with TRBD1. This CDR3 has 18 amino acids. J lost 6 bases, V lost 5 bases, and 16 bases had no gene match. The germline V gene encodes CDR1 SGHVS and CDR2 FQNEAQ.

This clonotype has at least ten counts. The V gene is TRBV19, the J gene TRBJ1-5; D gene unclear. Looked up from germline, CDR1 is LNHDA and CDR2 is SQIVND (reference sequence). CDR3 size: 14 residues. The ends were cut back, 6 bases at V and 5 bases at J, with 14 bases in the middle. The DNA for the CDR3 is TGTGCCAGTAGACCGCAGTCACTTTATCAGCCCCAGCATTTT. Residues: CASRPQSLYQPQHF.

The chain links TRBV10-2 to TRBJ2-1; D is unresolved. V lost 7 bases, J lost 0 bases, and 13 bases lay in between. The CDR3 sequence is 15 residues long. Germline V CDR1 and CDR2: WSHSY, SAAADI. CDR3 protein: CASIRRMSSYNEQFF. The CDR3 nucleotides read TGCGCCAGCATCCGACGTATGAGCTCCTACAATGAGCAGTTCTTC.

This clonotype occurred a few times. This CDR3 is CSARGDEQYF. The CDR3 DNA is TGCAGTGCTAGGGGGGACGAGCAGTACTTC. The rearrangement links TRBV20-1 to TRBJ2-7; D assignment may be TRBD1 or TRBD2 (5 bases each). Per germline, CDR1 DFQATT and CDR2 SNEGSKA (reference sequence). The V gene lost 3 bases and the J gene lost 5 bases, with 5 bases spanning the gap. The CDR3 extends over 10 amino acids.

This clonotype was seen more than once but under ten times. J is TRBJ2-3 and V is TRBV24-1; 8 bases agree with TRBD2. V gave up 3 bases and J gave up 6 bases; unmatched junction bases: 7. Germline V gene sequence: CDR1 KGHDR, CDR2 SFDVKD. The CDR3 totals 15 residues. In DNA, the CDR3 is TGTGCCACCAGTGATCCGGGAGGGCCCGGTGATACGCAGTATTTT. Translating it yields CATSDPGGPGDTQYF.

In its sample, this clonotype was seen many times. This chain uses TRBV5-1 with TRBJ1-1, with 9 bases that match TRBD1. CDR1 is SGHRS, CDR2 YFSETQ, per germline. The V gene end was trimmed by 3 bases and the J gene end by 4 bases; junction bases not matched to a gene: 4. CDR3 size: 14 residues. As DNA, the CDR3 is TGCGCCAGCAGCTCCCGACAGGGGGGCACTGAAGCTTTCTTT. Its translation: CASSSRQGGTEAFF.

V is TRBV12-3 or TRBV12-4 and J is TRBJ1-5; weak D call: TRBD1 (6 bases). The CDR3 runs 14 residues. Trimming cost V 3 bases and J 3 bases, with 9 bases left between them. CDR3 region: CASSLGAPNQPQHF. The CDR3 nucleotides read TGTGCCAGCAGTTTGGGGGCTCCCAATCAGCCCCAGCATTTT.

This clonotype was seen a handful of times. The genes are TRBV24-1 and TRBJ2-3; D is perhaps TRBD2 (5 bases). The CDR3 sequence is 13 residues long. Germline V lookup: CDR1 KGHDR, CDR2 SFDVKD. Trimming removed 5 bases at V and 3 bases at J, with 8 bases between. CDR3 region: CATSAGRTDTQYF. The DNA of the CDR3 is TGTGCCACCAGTGCGGGAAGGACAGATACGCAGTATTTT.

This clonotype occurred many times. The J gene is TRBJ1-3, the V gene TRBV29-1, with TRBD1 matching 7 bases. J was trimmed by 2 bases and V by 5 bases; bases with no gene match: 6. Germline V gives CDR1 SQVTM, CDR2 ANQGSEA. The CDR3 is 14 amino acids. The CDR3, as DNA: TGCAGCGTTACAACAGGGGTGGCTGGAAACACCATATATTTT. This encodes CSVTTGVAGNTIYF.

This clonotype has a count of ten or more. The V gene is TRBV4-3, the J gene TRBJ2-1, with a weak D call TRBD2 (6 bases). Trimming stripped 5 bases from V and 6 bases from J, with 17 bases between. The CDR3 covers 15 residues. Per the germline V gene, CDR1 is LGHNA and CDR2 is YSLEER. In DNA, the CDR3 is TGCGCCAGCAGCTTAGCCCCGGGACTCCTCAATGAGCAGTTCTTC. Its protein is CASSLAPGLLNEQFF.

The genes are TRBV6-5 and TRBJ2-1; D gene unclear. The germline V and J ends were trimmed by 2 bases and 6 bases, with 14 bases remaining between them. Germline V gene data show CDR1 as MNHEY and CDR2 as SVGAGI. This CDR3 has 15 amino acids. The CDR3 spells CASSYPTVGVNEQFF. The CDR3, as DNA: TGTGCCAGCAGTTACCCGACGGTAGGAGTCAATGAGCAGTTCTTC.

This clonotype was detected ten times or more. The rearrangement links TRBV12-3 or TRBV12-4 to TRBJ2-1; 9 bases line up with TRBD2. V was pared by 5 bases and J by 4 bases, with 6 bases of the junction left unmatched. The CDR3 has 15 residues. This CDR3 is CASSPGLAVYNEQFF. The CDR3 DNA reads TGTGCCAGCAGTCCGGGACTAGCCGTATACAATGAGCAGTTCTTC.

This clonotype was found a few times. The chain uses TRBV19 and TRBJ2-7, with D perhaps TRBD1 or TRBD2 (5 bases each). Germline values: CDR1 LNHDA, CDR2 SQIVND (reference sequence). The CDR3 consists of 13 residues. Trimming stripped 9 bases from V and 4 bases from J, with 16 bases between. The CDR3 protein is CASRRGAAYEQYF. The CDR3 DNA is TGTGCCAGCCGACGAGGGGCGGCTTACGAGCAGTACTTC.